This TCR beta chain originates from a study of blood T cell repertoires in COVID-19. Study details: T cells, B-cell-depleted T cells, or PBMCs supplied cDNA or gDNA.

Authors' data handling: Estimation of nucleated cell counts relied on the amplification of reference gene primers. Measured with immunoSEQ multiplex PCR; TCRdb has only the in-frame clones, and not every one. V and J calls and clone size are those listed in that table; D and trimming were worked out from the DNA. The sample carries fewer than 300,000 clones, around 90% recorded once. This CDR3 spans 18 amino acids. Germline CDR1 reads SGHAT; CDR2 reads FQNNGV. The ends lost 5 bases at V and 5 bases at J; junction bases unmatched: 14. Individuals drawn from approximately 26 US areas were roughly 18 to 100 years old. Cohorts were determined from participant-reported clinical history.

This TCR derives from a woman aged 25 to 39 who had recovered from COVID-19. Specimen: PBMCs or T cells enriched from blood (not recorded which). J is TRBJ2-5 and V is TRBV11-2; TRBD2 aligns across 13 bases. CDR3 sequence: CASSLFGTSGVGGETQYF. CDR3 DNA sequence: TGTGCCAGCAGCCTTTTCGGGACTAGCGGGGTAGGCGGGGAGACCCAGTACTTC.